These 29 T cell receptor beta chains were sequenced from one sample in a study of regulatory T cells in long-lasting Graves disease. Researchers made TCR beta libraries by using iRepertoire HTBI primers and running Arm-PCR on CDR3 regions. TCRdb independently ran MiXCR on the multiplex PCR reads; one entry per CDR3 protein. The sample yields 200,000 to 250,000 distinct CDR3 sequences, 20% seen once. Specified time point: newly diagnosed GD, antithyroid drugs for less than 3 months. RNA isolated from PBMCs was used to make the TCR library. The source was peripheral blood mononuclear cells (PBMCs), collected at new diagnosis, from a patient treated with antithyroid drugs. The receptors derive from a female donor with Graves disease.

This clonotype was counted a few times. Since a much larger clone is just one base distant, this may be a read error. The chain uses TRBV7-3 and TRBJ2-5; 7 bases match TRBD2. V was clipped by 2 bases and J by 5 bases; unmatched bases: 8. CDR1 and CDR2 (germline): SGHTA, FQGTGA. The CDR3 runs 15 residues. The CDR3 is CASSLGGGRDETQYF. For the CDR3, the DNA is TGTGCCAGCAGCTTAGGCGGCGGGAGAGACGAGACCCAGTACTTC.

This clonotype was observed at least ten times. The chain joins TRBV28 to TRBJ1-3; D remains ambiguous. The CDR3 sequence is 14 residues long. Germline lookup yields CDR1 MDHEN and CDR2 SYDVKM. The V and J ends lost 4 bases and 2 bases respectively, with 9 bases between them. For the CDR3, the DNA is TGTGCCAGCAGTTCGCCTGATACTGGAAACACCATATATTTT. Protein sequence: CASSSPDTGNTIYF.

This clonotype was detected many times. The rearrangement joins TRBV2 to TRBJ2-6; no definite D call. This CDR3 is built from 15 residues. V was clipped by 3 bases and J by 0 bases, with 6 bases between them. The germline gives CDR1 SNHLY, CDR2 FYNNEI. The CDR3 bases are TGTGCCAGCAGTGATAGTTTCTCTGGGGCCAACGTCCTGACTTTC. It translates to CASSDSFSGANVLTF.

This clonotype was picked up a small number of times. One base away lies a much larger clone, so this may be a sequencing read error. This sequence joins TRBV3-1 and TRBJ2-4, with 10 bases that match TRBD2. J gave up 6 bases and V 4 bases, and 12 bases lay outside the gene matches. The CDR3 spans 17 residues. The germline V gene has CDR1 LGHDT and CDR2 YNNKEL (reference sequence). This CDR3 reads CASSRASGRALPNIQYF. CDR3 sequence (DNA): TGTGCCAGCAGCCGAGCCAGCGGGAGGGCCTTGCCAAACATTCAGTACTTC.

There are a few counts of this clonotype. The DNA of the CDR3 is TGTGCCAGCAGTTTAGGTCAGGGGGCTCCGTATTCTGAAGCTTTCTTT. Its translation is CASSLGQGAPYSEAFF. The V and J genes are TRBV28 and TRBJ1-1; 8 bases map to TRBD1. The CDR3 extends over 16 amino acids. Germline V gene lookup returns CDR1 MDHEN and CDR2 SYDVKM. V lost 2 bases to trimming and J lost 6 bases; unmatched junction nucleotides: 11.

Comments on this clonotype: Sequence at one end of the junction differs from germline and may be a read error. The chain joins TRBV14 to TRBJ2-7; D might be TRBD2 (6 bases). Per germline, CDR1 SGHDN and CDR2 FVKESK. The CDR3 consists of 15 residues. CDR3 DNA: TGTGCCAGCAGCCAAGTCTGGCGGGACTCCTCCGAGCAGTACTTC. Its protein product is CASSQVWRDSSEQYF.

Many counts were recorded for this clonotype. The chain couples TRBV20-1 to TRBJ2-7; 7 bases are a match to TRBD1. The CDR3 consists of 14 residues. Germline values: CDR1 DFQATT, CDR2 SNEGSKA (reference sequence). J was trimmed by 4 bases and V by 7 bases; bases with no gene match: 13. DNA of the CDR3: TGCAGTGGGGGGCCCGGGACAGCTGAGTACGAGCAGTACTTC. It is translated as CSGGPGTAEYEQYF.

At least ten counts were recorded for this clonotype. V usage is TRBV18 and J usage is TRBJ1-1, with D perhaps matching TRBD1 (5 bases). The V end was cut by 2 bases, the J end by 5 bases, with 9 bases between. The CDR3 is 13 residues long. Germline V gives CDR1 KGHSH, CDR2 LQKENI. The CDR3 nucleotides read TGTGCCAGCTCACCATCAGGGTTTACTGAAGCTTTCTTT. This encodes CASSPSGFTEAFF.

This clonotype was counted many times. V gene TRBV5-6 combines with J gene TRBJ2-1; the match to TRBD2 covers 9 bases. V shed 10 bases, J shed 7 bases, and the junction held 12 bases outside the gene matches. The CDR3 totals 14 residues. Germline lookup yields CDR1 SGHDT and CDR2 YYEEEE. The CDR3 coding sequence is TGTGCCTGCGGCGGGAGGGGATTTAGGAATGAGCAGTTCTTC. Its protein is CACGGRGFRNEQFF. Full variable domain (remainder filled in from reference TRBV5-6 and TRBJ2-1): DAGVTQSPTHLIKTRGQQVTLRCSPKSGHDTVSWYQQALGQGPQFIFQYYEEEERQRGNFPDRFSGHQFPNYSSELNVNALLLGDSALYLCACGGRGFRNEQFFGPGTRLTVL.

This clonotype has a count of ten or more. This sequence joins TRBV19 and TRBJ1-2, with 8 bases fitting TRBD1. Per germline, CDR1 LNHDA and CDR2 SQIVND (reference sequence). The V and J ends lost 6 bases and 4 bases, in that order; junction bases with no gene match: 10. The CDR3 has 15 amino acids. CDR3 residues: CASSRYGQGAYGYTF. DNA for the CDR3: TGTGCCAGTAGCCGATATGGCCAGGGGGCCTATGGCTACACCTTC.

In its sample, this clonotype was seen many times. This rearrangement joins TRBV2 to TRBJ1-1; perhaps TRBD1 as D (6 bases). The CDR3 is 13 residues long. The germline CDR1 and CDR2 sequences are SNHLY and FYNNEI. V was clipped by 3 bases and J by 4 bases, with 9 bases between them. The CDR3 nucleotides read TGTGCCAGCAGTGATAGGGGGAGCACTGAAGCTTTCTTT. Protein sequence: CASSDRGSTEAFF.

In its sample, this clonotype was seen a few times. The rearrangement uses TRBV6-4 and TRBJ1-1; TRBD1 matches at 8 bases. V shed 5 bases and J 4 bases; nucleotides not matched to a gene: 3. This CDR3 region has 13 residues. Germline V gene sequence: CDR1 MRHNA, CDR2 SNTAGT. The CDR3 DNA reads as TGTGCCAGCAGTCAGGGGGCGCGCACTGAAGCTTTCTTT. Protein product: CASSQGARTEAFF.

This clonotype has ten or more counts. This sequence joins TRBV6-1 and TRBJ1-5; no firm D call. The CDR3 length is 16 residues. V lost 5 bases to trimming and J lost 0 bases, with 14 bases between them. Germline CDR1 reads MNHNS; CDR2 reads SASEGT. This CDR3 is CASSTPRRGSNQPQHF. The DNA for the CDR3 is TGTGCCAGCAGTACACCGAGGCGGGGTAGCAATCAGCCCCAGCATTTT.

The table lists this clonotype with many counts. The rearrangement joins TRBV18 to TRBJ1-2, with 7 bases fitting TRBD1. The trim removed 8 bases at V and 7 bases at J, leaving 16 bases unmatched. Per the germline V gene, CDR1 is KGHSH and CDR2 is LQKENI. CDR3 length equals 15 residues. The CDR3 DNA reads TGTGCCAGCGCACGACAGGGTGTAAGTGTCAGTGGCTACACCTTC. Translated: CASARQGVSVSGYTF.

A remark on this clonotype: The final CDR3 position lacks the conserved phenylalanine or tryptophan, pointing to a likely read error. V is TRBV5-1 and J is TRBJ2-7; 11 bases agree with TRBD2. Losses at the gene ends were 3 bases for V and 3 bases for J; bases not matched to a gene: 2. Germline-derived CDR1 and CDR2 are SGHRS and YFSETQ. CDR3 size: 14 residues. CDR3 in amino acids: CASSSGTSGYEQYL. The DNA of the CDR3 is TGCGCCAGCAGCTCCGGGACTAGCGGCTACGAGCAGTACCTC.

The rearrangement links TRBV27 to TRBJ2-5; possible D gene TRBD2, 6 bases. The CDR3 sequence is 14 residues long. Trimming cost V 4 bases and J 0 bases, with 9 bases left between them. Germline CDR1 MNHEY, CDR2 SMNVEV (reference sequence). The CDR3 sequence: CASSSRGNQETQYF. The CDR3 DNA follows: TGTGCCAGCAGTTCTCGGGGGAACCAAGAGACCCAGTACTTC.

This clonotype was seen at least ten times. The chain combines TRBV30 with TRBJ1-2; D perhaps matches TRBD1 (6 bases). This CDR3 spans 13 amino acids. Between the trimmed V and J ends, which lost 5 bases and 6 bases, there was a span of 16 bases. Per germline, CDR1 GTSNPN and CDR2 SVGIG (reference sequence). CDR3: CAWERQVLDGYTF. For the CDR3, the DNA is TGTGCCTGGGAAAGACAGGTATTGGATGGCTACACCTTC.

The sample holds a few counts of this clonotype. The V and J genes are TRBV2 and TRBJ1-2; perhaps TRBD1 as D (5 bases). The CDR3 has 14 residues. From germline, CDR1 is SNHLY and CDR2 FYNNEI. Trimming cost V 7 bases and J 4 bases, with 16 bases left between them. This CDR3 reads CASTTGGGSYGYTF. The CDR3 DNA sequence: TGTGCCAGCACCACAGGAGGTGGGAGCTATGGCTACACCTTC.

This clonotype was recorded many times. V usage is TRBV7-8 and J usage is TRBJ2-5; a weak D match, TRBD1 (5 bases). Deletions cut 3 bases from V and 4 bases from J, with 12 bases between. This CDR3 has 14 amino acids. Germline V gene sequence: CDR1 SGHVS, CDR2 FQNEAQ. The CDR3, as DNA: TGTGCCAGCAGCTTCGACAGCCTCCGAGAGACCCAGTACTTC. Translating gives CASSFDSLRETQYF.

The gene calls are TRBV11-1 and TRBJ1-1, with a weak D call TRBD1 (6 bases). Germline CDR1 reads SGHAT; CDR2 reads FQDESV (reference sequence). The CDR3 spans 15 residues. Trimming took 4 bases from V and 4 from J, leaving 16 bases between them. The chain's CDR3 is CASSSPDRGGTEAFF. In nucleotides, the CDR3 is TGTGCCAGCAGCTCACCTGATAGGGGGGGCACTGAAGCTTTCTTT.

This clonotype was counted at least ten times. The chain employs TRBV5-4 and TRBJ1-1; the D is unclear. V dropped 3 bases and J dropped 4 bases, with 13 bases sitting between them. Per the germline V gene, CDR1 is SGHNT and CDR2 is YYREEE (reference sequence). The CDR3 covers 14 residues. The CDR3 loop reads CASSYGRVVTEAFF. The CDR3 DNA reads TGTGCCAGCAGCTATGGGAGGGTGGTCACTGAAGCTTTCTTT.

V is TRBV30 and J is TRBJ2-3; D uncertain. CDR3 length equals 11 residues. Germline CDR1 and CDR2: GTSNPN and SVGIG (reference sequence). V shed 2 bases and J shed 5 bases, with 5 bases lying between them. The CDR3: CAWSYVDTQYF. CDR3 nucleotides: TGTGCCTGGAGTTATGTAGATACGCAGTATTTT.

This clonotype was seen at least ten times. The genes are TRBV30 and TRBJ2-7, with D possibly TRBD2 on 6 matching bases. V shed 0 bases and J shed 4 bases, with 10 bases lying between them. CDR1 is GTSNPN, CDR2 SVGIG, per germline (reference sequence). CDR3 length: 13 residues. CDR3 sequence: CAWSVLAVYEQYF. In nucleotides, the CDR3 is TGTGCCTGGAGTGTACTAGCTGTATACGAGCAGTACTTC.

This clonotype was detected many times. This chain joins TRBV12-3 or TRBV12-4 and TRBJ2-2; 8 positions agree with TRBD2. V lost 5 bases to trimming and J lost 6 bases; unmatched junction nucleotides: 11. The CDR3 is made up of 16 amino acids. The CDR3 sequence is CASSAPGTRMAGELFF. The CDR3 DNA sequence: TGTGCCAGCAGTGCCCCCGGGACTAGGATGGCCGGGGAGCTGTTTTTT.

This clonotype was found many times. This chain links TRBV4-1 with TRBJ2-5; 7 bases line up with TRBD1. Trimming removed 1 base from V and 2 bases from J; junction bases left unmatched: 10. The CDR3 totals 17 residues. Germline CDR1 is MGHRA and CDR2 is YSYEKL. CDR3 DNA sequence: TGCGCCAGCAGCCAAGTGAGGGGGTCGGGACAGCAAGAGACCCAGTACTTC. Translation gives CASSQVRGSGQQETQYF.

The V and J genes are TRBV7-9 and TRBJ2-1; a weak D match, TRBD1 (6 bases). Deletions cut 2 bases from V and 1 base from J, with 15 bases between. CDR1 and CDR2 (germline): SEHNR, FQNEAQ (reference sequence). The CDR3 sequence is 17 residues long. CDR3 protein: CASSLLGAASSYNEQFF. In DNA, the CDR3 is TGTGCCAGCAGCTTACTGGGGGCAGCATCTTCCTACAATGAGCAGTTCTTC.

This clonotype was recorded at least ten times. J is TRBJ2-6 and V is TRBV7-9; D remains ambiguous. The CDR3 sequence is 20 residues long. Germline-derived CDR1 and CDR2 are SEHNR and FQNEAQ (reference sequence). Trimming stripped 3 bases from V and 0 bases from J, with 21 bases between. This chain's CDR3 is CASSFGPKDDLGSGANVLTF. CDR3 DNA sequence: TGTGCCAGCAGCTTCGGACCGAAAGACGATCTCGGCTCTGGGGCCAACGTCCTGACTTTC. Full variable domain (remainder filled in from reference TRBV7-9 and TRBJ2-6): DTGVSQNPRHKITKRGQNVTFRCDPISEHNRLYWYRQTLGQGPEFLTYFQNEAQLEKSRLLSDRFSAERPKGSFSTLEIQRTEQGDSAMYLCASSFGPKDDLGSGANVLTFGAGSRLTVL.

This clonotype was seen at least ten times. The J gene is TRBJ2-5, the V gene TRBV7-3; D gene unclear. V gave up 5 bases and J gave up 5 bases, with 12 bases separating them. The CDR3 sequence is 13 residues long. In germline, CDR1 is SGHTA, CDR2 FQGTGA. The CDR3 protein is CASSPKLGETQYF. CDR3 nucleotides: TGTGCCAGCAGCCCAAAATTGGGGGAGACCCAGTACTTC.

V usage is TRBV7-3 and J usage is TRBJ2-7; TRBD2 matches at 8 bases. Per germline, CDR1 SGHTA and CDR2 FQGTGA. The CDR3 consists of 17 residues. J was trimmed by 7 bases and V by 2 bases; bases with no gene match: 16. The CDR3 is CASSLDGLAGGPVEQYF. CDR3 DNA sequence: TGTGCCAGCAGCTTAGATGGCCTAGCGGGTGGACCCGTTGAGCAGTACTTC.